This TCR beta chain was found in a study of blood T cell repertoires in COVID-19. Across the study: There were acute and convalescent COVID-19 samples, and they came from the United States, Italy and Spain.

Authors' analysis steps: Scientists estimated how many nucleated cells there were by amplifying reference gene primers. TCRdb's table, derived via immunoSEQ multiplex PCR, lists solely in-frame clones and lacks some. D and trimming come from the DNA, and the V and J calls and clone size come from that table. The table records about 230,000 clones, roughly 89% of them present only once. In terms of age and location, participants ranged from about 18 to 89 years and lived in roughly 22 US areas. The CDR3 totals 13 residues. Trimming took off 5 bases at V and 8 bases at J, with 12 bases between the two ends.

Sequencing was performed on PBMCs or T cells enriched from blood (not recorded which). This sequence was found in a woman aged 25-40 years with acute COVID-19. The chain has TRBV12-3 or TRBV12-4 and TRBJ1-4; D is unclear. Here the CDR3 reads CASSPGSREKLFF. CDR3 DNA: TGTGCCAGCAGTCCGGGATCAAGAGAAAAACTGTTTTTT.